These 25 T cell receptor beta chains originate from one sample sequenced in a study of CD8 T cells in Susac syndrome. Random hexamers were used to reverse transcribe an amount of about 0.45 to 1 ug RNA. TCRdb reanalysed the immunoSEQ multiplex PCR reads using MiXCR and keeps one entry per CDR3 protein. The sample consists of 15,000 to 20,000 distinct CDR3 sequences, roughly 95% of them appearing once. Specimen: CD8+ T cells from PBMCs. These receptors came from a human donor in good health.

This clonotype was observed a single time. The J gene is TRBJ1-1, the V gene TRBV29-1, with a weak D call TRBD1 (5 bases). The CDR3 runs to 10 residues. Germline V CDR1 and CDR2: SQVTM, ANQGSEA. The V gene lost 7 bases and the J gene lost 11 bases, with 14 bases spanning the gap. Written as DNA, the CDR3 is TGCAGCGCTGGCGTGGGGGAGGCTTTCTTT. Its translation is CSAGVGEAFF.

V gene TRBV20-1 combines with J gene TRBJ2-1; 12 bases match TRBD2. The CDR3 is 24 amino acids. V shed 0 bases and J 3 bases; nucleotides not matched to a gene: 27. Germline CDR1 and CDR2: DFQATT and SNEGSKA (reference sequence). CDR3 sequence (DNA): TGCAGTGCTAGAGATTACTCTGGCGTCTGGGCGACTAGCGGGAGCGCTACGGGCTACAATGAGCAGTTCTTC. It codes for CSARDYSGVWATSGSATGYNEQFF.

The chain links TRBV5-4 to TRBJ2-7; 9 nucleotides match TRBD1. The V gene's germline CDR1 is SGHNT and CDR2 YYREEE (reference sequence). This CDR3 is built from 18 residues. The V and J ends lost 4 bases and 4 bases, in that order; junction bases with no gene match: 18. CDR3 protein: CASSPPGYRGRPFYEQYV. The CDR3, as DNA: TGTGCCAGCAGCCCCCCCGGCTACAGGGGGCGACCCTTTTACGAGCAGTACGTC.

This sequence joins TRBV7-9 and TRBJ2-2; D might be TRBD2 (6 bases). Germline CDR1 SEHNR, CDR2 FQNEAQ (reference sequence). The CDR3 has 15 amino acids. V was pared by 1 base and J by 3 bases, with 9 bases between. CDR3 nucleotide sequence: TGTGCCAGCAGCTTAGGGCGGGACTACACCGGGGAGCTGTTTTTT. Its protein is CASSLGRDYTGELFF.

The chain couples TRBV4-3 to TRBJ2-1; 7 nucleotides match TRBD2. Germline trimming cut 0 bases from V and 6 bases from J; bases unmatched to any gene: 11. This CDR3 is built from 17 residues. Germline-derived CDR1 and CDR2 are LGHNA and YSLEER. CDR3 coding DNA: TGCGCCAGCAGCCAAGATCGGCTCCCTACTAGCGTCAATGAGCAGTTCTTC. The encoded protein is CASSQDRLPTSVNEQFF.

The chain uses TRBV24-1 and TRBJ1-2; D is possibly TRBD1 (5 bases). The CDR3 runs 18 residues. Germline V gene data show CDR1 as KGHDR and CDR2 as SFDVKD. V lost 0 bases and J 5 bases, leaving 21 bases between the germline ends. The CDR3 region is CATSDLTDRGRRVYGYTF. The CDR3 DNA sequence: TGTGCCACCAGTGATTTGACCGACCGGGGACGGAGAGTTTATGGCTACACCTTC.

The chain has TRBV19 and TRBJ2-3; D remains ambiguous. The ends were cut back, 6 bases at V and 0 bases at J, with 4 bases in the middle. Germline CDR1 and CDR2: LNHDA and SQIVND (reference sequence). CDR3 length equals 12 residues. CDR3 sequence reads: CASSRSTDTQYF. CDR3 nucleotide sequence: TGTGCCAGTAGCCGAAGCACAGATACGCAGTATTTT.

This clonotype was observed once. The chain carries TRBV19 and TRBJ1-1; the D gene is possibly TRBD1 (5 bases). Trimming removed 3 bases from V and 10 bases from J, with 9 bases in between. Germline assignment: CDR1 LNHDA and CDR2 SQIVND (reference sequence). The CDR3 runs to 11 residues. The CDR3 loop is CASSIEGLAFF. CDR3 sequence (DNA): TGTGCCAGTAGTATTGAGGGGTTAGCTTTCTTT.

CDR3 nucleotide sequence: TGCAGTGCTAGAGATCTTGTCAGGCACGATGGCTACACCTTC. This encodes CSARDLVRHDGYTF. The chain has TRBV20-1 and TRBJ1-2; D not certain. CDR1 is DFQATT and CDR2 is SNEGSKA in the germline V gene (reference sequence). V was clipped by 0 bases and J by 6 bases, with 14 bases between them. The CDR3 contains 14 residues.

J is TRBJ2-7 and V is TRBV29-1; 7 positions match TRBD1. There are 13 residues in the CDR3. The germline CDR1 and CDR2 sequences are SQVTM and ANQGSEA. V gave up 7 bases and J gave up 2 bases; unmatched junction bases: 8. The CDR3 sequence: CSAGTVGTYEQYF. CDR3 bases: TGCAGCGCCGGGACAGTTGGGACCTACGAGCAGTACTTC.

The V call is TRBV29-1, the J call TRBJ1-1, with D maybe TRBD1 (6 bases). V lost 6 bases and J lost 5, with 19 bases in between. Germline V gene sequence: CDR1 SQVTM, CDR2 ANQGSEA. The length of the CDR3 is 14 residues. The CDR3 sequence is CSVRAAGAGTEAFF. The CDR3 region has the DNA TGCAGCGTGAGGGCCGCGGGGGCGGGGACTGAAGCTTTCTTT.

The rearrangement uses TRBV20-1 and TRBJ2-6, with 8 bases aligning to TRBD1. Per the germline V gene, CDR1 is DFQATT and CDR2 is SNEGSKA (reference sequence). V was clipped by 0 bases and J by 1 base; unmatched bases: 5. The CDR3 totals 17 residues. The CDR3 DNA reads TGCAGTGCTAGAGAGGCAGGGGGCCAGTCTGGGGCCAACGTCCTGACTTTC. The encoded protein is CSAREAGGQSGANVLTF.

DNA for the CDR3: TGTGCCAGCAGCCTCCAGCTAGCGGGAGGGCCCCCCGGTGAGCAGTTCTTC. It is translated as CASSLQLAGGPPGEQFF. The rearrangement uses TRBV7-8 and TRBJ2-1; TRBD2 agrees at 12 bases. This CDR3 is 17 amino acids long. The ends lost 5 bases at V and 9 bases at J; junction bases unmatched: 14. CDR1 and CDR2 from the germline V gene are SGHVS and FQNEAQ.

This clonotype was counted once. The chain couples TRBV5-6 to TRBJ2-7, with D maybe TRBD1 (5 bases). Germline loops: CDR1 SGHDT, CDR2 YYEEEE. This CDR3 is built from 13 residues. The V end was cut by 2 bases, the J end by 0 bases, with 6 bases between. CDR3 sequence reads: CASSLQASYEQYF. CDR3 nucleotides: TGTGCCAGCAGCTTACAGGCCTCCTACGAGCAGTACTTC.

The CDR3 loop reads CSARDGGWVVTDTQYF. Here the CDR3 DNA reads TGCAGTGCTAGAGATGGCGGGTGGGTGGTCACAGATACGCAGTATTTT. This chain joins TRBV20-1 and TRBJ2-3; possible D gene TRBD2, 5 bases. The CDR3 loop spans 16 amino acids. The ends were cut back, 0 bases at V and 2 bases at J, with 15 bases in the middle. Germline CDR1 and CDR2: DFQATT and SNEGSKA (reference sequence).

This chain uses TRBV7-9 with TRBJ2-2; D is undetermined. Germline values: CDR1 SEHNR, CDR2 FQNEAQ (reference sequence). This CDR3 has 15 residues. The V end lost 4 bases, the J end lost 0 bases, and 9 bases lay between the germline ends. The CDR3 sequence is CASSYGSPNTGELFF. Written as DNA, the CDR3 is TGTGCCAGCAGCTACGGATCCCCGAACACCGGGGAGCTGTTTTTT.

J is TRBJ1-4 and V is TRBV4-3; TRBD1 aligns across 10 bases. Germline-derived CDR1 and CDR2 are LGHNA and YSLEER. The V and J ends lost 0 bases and 7 bases, in that order; junction bases with no gene match: 5. The length of the CDR3 is 16 residues. The DNA for the CDR3 is TGCGCCAGCAGCCAAGATCCCAGGACAGGGGGTGAAAAACTGTTTTTT. As protein: CASSQDPRTGGEKLFF.

The chain has TRBV7-6 and TRBJ2-1; 9 positions agree with TRBD1. V shed 5 bases, J shed 10 bases, and the junction held 15 bases outside the gene matches. The CDR3 is 16 amino acids. Germline lookup yields CDR1 SGHVS and CDR2 FNYEAQ. The CDR3 bases are TGTGCCAGCAGCCTGCGACAGGGGGAAATCCTGAAAGAGCAGTTCTTC. Its translation is CASSLRQGEILKEQFF.

The V gene is TRBV24-1, the J gene TRBJ2-1; D gene unclear. V lost 5 bases and J 0 bases, leaving 7 bases between the germline ends. This CDR3 is built from 14 residues. The germline V gene encodes CDR1 KGHDR and CDR2 SFDVKD. The CDR3: CATSAPLSYNEQFF. CDR3 sequence (DNA): TGTGCCACCAGTGCCCCCCTCTCCTACAATGAGCAGTTCTTC.

The CDR3 loop reads CASSYTGSGQGGSGELFF. In DNA, the CDR3 is TGCGCCAGCAGCTACACCGGGTCGGGACAGGGAGGATCCGGGGAGCTGTTTTTT. The rearrangement uses TRBV5-1 and TRBJ2-2; 9 positions agree with TRBD1. Looked up from germline, CDR1 is SGHRS and CDR2 is YFSETQ. V shed 3 bases and J 6 bases; nucleotides not matched to a gene: 15. The CDR3 extends over 18 amino acids.

This clonotype came up once. This chain joins TRBV14 and TRBJ1-2, with D possibly TRBD1 on 6 matching bases. The CDR3 runs to 15 residues. Trimming pared 2 bases from V and 4 bases from J, leaving 14 bases between. The germline gives CDR1 SGHDN, CDR2 FVKESK. The CDR3 DNA sequence: TGTGCCAGCAGCCAATTAGGACAGACCTCCTATGGCTACACCTTC. Translating gives CASSQLGQTSYGYTF.

The V and J genes are TRBV12-3 or TRBV12-4 and TRBJ2-7, with D hard to call. The ends were cut back, 3 bases at V and 0 bases at J, with 12 bases in the middle. CDR3 length equals 15 residues. In DNA form, the CDR3 reads TGTGCCAGCAGTTTCGGAGACCCCAGCTCCTACGAGCAGTACGTC. This encodes CASSFGDPSSYEQYV.

This rearrangement joins TRBV27 to TRBJ2-3; TRBD2 aligns across 14 bases. The CDR3 covers 15 residues. The ends lost 6 bases at V and 3 bases at J; junction bases unmatched: 2. Germline-derived CDR1 and CDR2 are MNHEY and SMNVEV (reference sequence). The CDR3 loop reads CASRGLAGVTDTQYF. The DNA of the CDR3 is TGTGCCAGCAGGGGACTAGCGGGAGTAACAGATACGCAGTATTTT.

J is TRBJ2-3 and V is TRBV28; 8 bases agree with TRBD1. The germline V gene encodes CDR1 MDHEN and CDR2 SYDVKM. V was clipped by 11 bases and J by 5 bases; unmatched bases: 12. This CDR3 is 14 amino acids long. The CDR3 sequence is CACEQGATEDTQYF. The CDR3 nucleotides read TGTGCCTGCGAGCAGGGGGCCACGGAAGATACGCAGTATTTT.

The V call is TRBV29-1, the J call TRBJ2-7, with TRBD1 as a possible D gene (6 bases). Trimming removed 8 bases at V and 2 bases at J, with 10 bases between. CDR1 is SQVTM and CDR2 is ANQGSEA in the germline V gene. The CDR3 has 11 residues. The CDR3 sequence: CSTWDTYEQYF. The CDR3 bases are TGCAGCACATGGGACACCTACGAGCAGTACTTC.